The clone carrying this TCR beta chain was counted ten times or more. Its matching antigen is unknown. Germline CDR1 reads MDHEN; CDR2 reads SYDVKM. The CDR3 sequence is 13 residues long. Between the trimmed V and J ends, which lost 5 bases and 6 bases, there was a span of 8 bases. This sample is drawn from a study of T cells in Graves' hyperthyroidism and ophthalmopathy. Study-wide background: Peripheral blood was taken when the disease was first diagnosed, before any treatment began.

Using RNA transcripts as the source, TCR beta CDR3 regions were amplified. An initial round of RT-PCR targeting the TCR CDR3 relied on the HTBI primer set. TCRdb called the multiplex PCR reads again in MiXCR, with one record for every CDR3 protein. This table holds 370,000 or so distinct CDR3 sequences, less than 20% found once. Patients were aged 18 to 65, had disease duration under 2 months, and had newly diagnosed hyperthyroidism. Whole-study results and caveats: Most clonotypes expanded in thyroid above 0.001 were likewise present in blood. Ophthalmopathy, as predicted by the model, came a median 6.5 months after the prediction.

Material for sequencing was blood. The chain has TRBV28 and TRBJ1-6, with TRBD1 as a possible D gene (5 bases). The TCR sequence derives from a young woman with Graves' hyperthyroidism that later progressed to Graves' ophthalmopathy. Written as DNA, the CDR3 is TGTGCCAGCAGTCCAAGGGGTAATTCACCCCTCCACTTT. Protein sequence: CASSPRGNSPLHF.